This TCR beta chain stems from a study of graft-versus-host responses after intestinal transplantation. As for the study in general: Tacrolimus and steroids were given for around 3 years to all recipients after anti-thymocyte globulin induction. Study-level findings and limits: Researchers found peak circulating GvH clone levels linked to early post-transplant HvG declines. Graft-versus-host to host-versus-graft clonal ratios in allografts were high in patients with graft-donor T cell macrochimerism.

For this clone: Its target is not known. At one end the junction does not follow the germline gene, possibly because of a read error.

Measured with immunoSEQ multiplex PCR; TCRdb has only the in-frame clones, and not every one. The sample has around 15,000 clones; less than 85% are singletons. The authors processed graft tissue to release intraepithelial and lamina propria lymphocytes. This receptor was taken from a human patient who received an intestinal transplant, so some T cells may come from the graft donor. Sequenced material: ileum tissue, taken approximately 110 days after intestinal transplant.

The CDR3 coding sequence is TGTGCCAGCAGGACCCGCCGGGACAGGGCTTTC. It specifies CASRTRRDRAF. This rearrangement joins TRBV2 to TRBJ1-2; 9 nucleotides agree with TRBD1. This CDR3 is built from 11 residues. Germline V CDR1 and CDR2: SNHLY, FYNNEI. The full variable domain, rest sourced from reference TRBV2 and TRBJ1-2, is EPEVTQTPSHQVTQMGQEVILRCVPISNHLYFYWYRQILGQKVEFLVSFYNNEISEKSEIFDDQFSVERPDGSNFTLKIRSTKLEDSAMYFCASRTRRDRAFGSGTRLTVV.